These T cell receptor beta chains were read from a single sample in a study of Ad26.COV2.S vaccination and SARS-CoV-2 variants. Produced via immunoSEQ multiplex PCR; TCRdb's table is partial and in-frame only. Counted here are around 140,000 clones, 70% to 90% occurring once; the ten biggest clones make up less than 6%. The sample here was peripheral blood, taken after recovery from COVID-19. The receptors were gathered from a human donor who had recovered from COVID-19. CDR3s include the opening cysteine and the closing phenylalanine or tryptophan. A D gene is named only where the DNA matches it firmly. The size entry is marked missing in some rows and otherwise reads once, few, many or a size class.

d_gene,len,abundance,v_gene,j_gene,CDR3nt,CDR3aa
.,14,.,TRBV5-1,TRBJ1-2,TGCGCCAGCAGCTTTACAGGGCAAGTGGCTGGCTACACCTTC,CASSFTGQVAGYTF
.,12,once,TRBV10-3,TRBJ2-1,TGTGCCATCAGTGGGGCCGGGGATGAGCAGTTCTTC,CAISGAGDEQFF
TRBD1,12,.,TRBV12-3/TRBV12-4,TRBJ1-2,TGTGCCAGCAGCAGGGACAGACGTGGCTACACCTTC,CASSRDRRGYTF
TRBD1,14,.,TRBV6-5,TRBJ1-5,TGTGCCAGCAGTCCCAGGGGGGCAAATCAGCCCCAGCATTTT,CASSPRGANQPQHF
TRBD2,16,.,TRBV25-1,TRBJ2-7,TGTGCCAGCAGTGCTGAGACTAGCGGGGCTACCTACGAGCAGTACTTC,CASSAETSGATYEQYF
.,12,.,TRBV29-1,TRBJ2-7,TGCAGCGTTGCTGATAGGGGGTACGAGCAGTACTTC,CSVADRGYEQYF
.,13,.,TRBV10-1,TRBJ1-2,TGCGCCAGCAGTGCCGACAGGCGCAATGGCTACACCTTC,CASSADRRNGYTF
.,13,once,TRBV11-3,TRBJ2-7,TGTGCCAGCAGCTTAGATCGGCAGGGCGAGCAGTACTTC,CASSLDRQGEQYF
.,13,once,TRBV12-3/TRBV12-4,TRBJ1-2,TGTGCCACCCGGGACAACCTAGACTATGGCTACACCTTC,CATRDNLDYGYTF
TRBD2,15,.,TRBV28,TRBJ2-2,TGTGCCAGCAGTTTCCTAGCGGGGGGCACGTGGGAGCTGTTTTTT,CASSFLAGGTWELFF
TRBD1,17,.,TRBV7-9,TRBJ1-1,TGTGCCAGCAGCTCTGGACAGGGTGGTGTTATGAACACTGAAGCTTTCTTT,CASSSGQGGVMNTEAFF
.,14,once,TRBV5-6,TRBJ1-6,TGTGCCAGCAGCACGGGACTTAATAATTCACCCCTCCACTTT,CASSTGLNNSPLHF
.,13,.,TRBV18,TRBJ2-5,TGTGCCAGCTCACCCGAGCTGAGGGAGACCCAGTACTTC,CASSPELRETQYF
.,15,.,TRBV7-6,TRBJ1-4,TGTGCCAGCAGCACTTCCGGGACACCGTTTGAAAAACTGTTTTTT,CASSTSGTPFEKLFF
.,13,.,TRBV6-2/TRBV6-3,TRBJ1-1,TGTGCCAGCAGTTACCCCCCCCGACCCGAAGCTTTCTTT,CASSYPPRPEAFF
.,15,.,TRBV6-5,TRBJ1-5,TGTGCCAGCAGTTACACGGGGGTCGGGAATCAGCCCCAGCATTTT,CASSYTGVGNQPQHF
.,15,.,TRBV19,TRBJ1-4,TGTGCCAGTAGTCCAGTGTGGGCAACTAATGAAAAACTGTTTTTT,CASSPVWATNEKLFF
.,14,once,TRBV27,TRBJ1-1,TGTGCCAGCAGTTTTCCGGGGCCGGGGGGGGAAGCTTTCTTT,CASSFPGPGGEAFF
.,11,.,TRBV6-5,TRBJ1-2,TGTGCCAGCATCAGTCACTATGGCTACACCTTC,CASISHYGYTF
.,12,.,TRBV2,TRBJ2-1,TGTGCCAGCAGTGAACAGCGCAATGAGCAGTTCTTC,CASSEQRNEQFF
.,12,.,TRBV5-6,TRBJ1-4,TGTGCCAGCAGCGACCGTCTAGAAAAACTGTTTTTT,CASSDRLEKLFF
.,13,.,TRBV9,TRBJ2-2,TGTGCCAGCAGCCCAAATACAGTCGGGGAGCTGTTTTTT,CASSPNTVGELFF
TRBD2,15,.,TRBV5-4,TRBJ2-1,TGTGCCAGCAGCTTCGGGAGCGGGGGGGCGAATGAGCAGTTCTTC,CASSFGSGGANEQFF
.,16,few,TRBV6-1,TRBJ1-5,TGTGCCAGCAGTGAATGGGGGGGGGCAAGCAATCAGCCCCAGCATTTT,CASSEWGGASNQPQHF
.,15,.,TRBV10-3,TRBJ1-4,TGTGCCATCGGTCAGGGCGGCGGAACTAATGAAAAACTGTTTTTT,CAIGQGGGTNEKLFF
.,13,.,TRBV10-1,TRBJ2-1,TGCGCCAGCAGCGCCGCTAGCAGGGATGAGCAGTTCTTC,CASSAASRDEQFF
.,13,.,TRBV6-5,TRBJ1-1,TGTGCCAGCAGGCGACAACTGAACACTGAAGCTTTCTTT,CASRRQLNTEAFF
TRBD1,14,few,TRBV28,TRBJ1-5,TGTGCCAGCAGTGGCAACAGGGGGCATCAGCCCCAGCATTTT,CASSGNRGHQPQHF
.,12,.,TRBV30,TRBJ1-6,TGTGCCTGGAGTACGACAGTTCCACCCCTCCACTTT,CAWSTTVPPLHF
TRBD2,15,.,TRBV2,TRBJ2-7,TGTGCCAGCCCATCGGGACTAGCGGGGACTGGTGAGCAGTACTTC,CASPSGLAGTGEQYF
.,14,.,TRBV11-2,TRBJ2-3,TGTGCCAGCAGCTCCCCGGGGGCCACAGATACGCAGTATTTT,CASSSPGATDTQYF
.,13,.,TRBV6-2/TRBV6-3,TRBJ2-7,TGTGCCAGCAGTTACGGGAATTCCTACGAGCAGTACTTC,CASSYGNSYEQYF
.,15,.,TRBV25-1,TRBJ1-6,TGTGCCAGCAGTAACCGACAGTCCTCAATTTCACCCCTCCACTTT,CASSNRQSSISPLHF
.,18,.,TRBV5-1,TRBJ2-7,TGCGCCAGCAGCTTGGATGGGGCGCTCTCCCGACGATCCTACGAGCAGTACTTC,CASSLDGALSRRSYEQYF
TRBD1,16,.,TRBV18,TRBJ2-3,TGTGCCAGCTCTCTGCAGGGAACAGGGGGGACAGATACGCAGTATTTT,CASSLQGTGGTDTQYF
TRBD1,14,once,TRBV5-4,TRBJ1-2,TGTGCCAGCAGCCCGACAGGGCTAAACTATGGCTACACCTTC,CASSPTGLNYGYTF
.,11,.,TRBV20-1,TRBJ2-5,TGCAGTGCTATGTATAAAGAGACCCAGTACTTC,CSAMYKETQYF
.,13,.,TRBV6-5,TRBJ2-7,TGTGCCAGCAGCTCCCTCCCGGGGTACGAGCAGTACTTC,CASSSLPGYEQYF
.,14,.,TRBV13,TRBJ2-5,TGTGCCAGCAGCTCCCCAGAGAATCAAGAGACCCAGTACTTC,CASSSPENQETQYF
.,13,.,TRBV6-5,TRBJ1-5,TGTGCCAGCTCGGATTATAGCAATCAGCCCCAGCATTTT,CASSDYSNQPQHF
.,17,once,TRBV15,TRBJ1-2,TGTGCCACCAGCCCTCAGAGAGGGGGGACGAAAAACTATGGCTACACCTTC,CATSPQRGGTKNYGYTF
.,13,.,TRBV2,TRBJ2-7,TGTGCCAGCATGGACAAAAGCTCCTACGAGCAGTACTTC,CASMDKSSYEQYF
.,17,.,TRBV6-1,TRBJ2-5,TGTGCCAGCAGTGACGGATCCGTCAGGACAGAAAAAGAGACCCAGTACTTC,CASSDGSVRTEKETQYF
TRBD1,15,.,TRBV2,TRBJ1-2,TGTGCCAGCAGTGACGGGCAGGGGGATAGCTATGGCTACACCTTC,CASSDGQGDSYGYTF
.,14,.,TRBV6-5,TRBJ1-3,TGTGCCAGCAGACGGACCGGCTCTGGAAACACCATATATTTT,CASRRTGSGNTIYF
TRBD2,14,.,TRBV28,TRBJ2-2,TGTGCCAGCATCACGGGGGGGCAGACCGGGGAGCTGTTTTTT,CASITGGQTGELFF
.,15,.,TRBV28,TRBJ1-5,TGTGCCAGCAGTAAGACCGGGCCCTTACATCAGCCCCAGCATTTT,CASSKTGPLHQPQHF
TRBD1,15,.,TRBV28,TRBJ1-5,TGTGCCAGCAGTCCAGGGGGTTGGAGCAATCAGCCCCAGCATTTT,CASSPGGWSNQPQHF